Here is one T cell receptor beta chain with its context. Its matching antigen is unknown. This entry comes from a study of memory CD4+ T cells and cytomegalovirus serostatus. About the research overall: Of the healthy Belgian adults, fewer than 10 were CMV seropositive and 20 to 30 seronegative.

Study conclusions and caveats: About 40% of the roughly 160 known CMV-associated TCRbeta sequences appeared in CD4+ memory.

The sort gate was single viable CD3+CD4+CD8-CD45RO+ cells for memory CD4+ T cells. The data were produced by immunoSEQ multiplex PCR, yet TCRdb's version contains in-frame clones alone and is incomplete. The sample has 70,000 to 95,000 clones, approximately 80% seen once. CDR1 SGHNT and CDR2 YYREEE come from the germline V gene (reference sequence). The junction had 6 bases not matched to a gene; V was cut back by 1 base and J by 6 bases. The CDR3 has 16 residues. The V call is TRBV5-4, the J call TRBJ2-2, with 10 bases matching TRBD2. The sequenced material came from memory CD4+ T cells from blood. The source is an adult in good health and CMV-seronegative. CDR3 sequence (DNA): TGTGCCAGCAGCTTGCCGCTAGCGGGGGTTTCCGGGGAGCTGTTTTTT. This encodes CASSLPLAGVSGELFF. Combining the CDR3 with reference TRBV5-4 and TRBJ2-2 gives the whole variable domain ETGVTQSPTHLIKTRGQQVTLRCSSQSGHNTVSWYQQALGQGPQFIFQYYREEENGRGNFPPRFSGLQFPNYSSELNVNALELDDSALYLCASSLPLAGVSGELFFGEGSRLTVL.